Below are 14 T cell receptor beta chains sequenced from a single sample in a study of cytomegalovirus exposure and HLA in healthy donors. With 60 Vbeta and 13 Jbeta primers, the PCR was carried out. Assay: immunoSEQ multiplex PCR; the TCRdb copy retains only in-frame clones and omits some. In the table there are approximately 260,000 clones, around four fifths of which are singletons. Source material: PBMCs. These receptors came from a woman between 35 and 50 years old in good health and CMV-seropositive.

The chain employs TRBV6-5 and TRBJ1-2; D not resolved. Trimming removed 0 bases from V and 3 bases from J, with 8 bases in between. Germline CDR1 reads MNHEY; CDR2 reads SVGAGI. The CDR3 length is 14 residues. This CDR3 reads CASSYSRQDYGYTF. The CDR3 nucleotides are TGTGCCAGCAGTTACTCGAGACAAGACTATGGCTACACCTTC.

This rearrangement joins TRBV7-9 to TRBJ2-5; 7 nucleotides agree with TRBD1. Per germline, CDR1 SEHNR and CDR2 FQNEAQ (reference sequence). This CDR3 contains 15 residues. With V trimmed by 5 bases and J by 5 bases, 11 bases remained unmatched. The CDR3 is CASSQSRQGGETQYF. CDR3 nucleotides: TGTGCCAGCAGCCAGTCACGACAGGGTGGGGAGACCCAGTACTTC.

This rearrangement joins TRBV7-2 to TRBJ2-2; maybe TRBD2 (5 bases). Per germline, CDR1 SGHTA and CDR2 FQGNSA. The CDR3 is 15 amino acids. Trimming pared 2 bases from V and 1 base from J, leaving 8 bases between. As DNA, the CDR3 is TGTGCCAGCAGCTTAATGGGAGTGAACACCGGGGAGCTGTTTTTT. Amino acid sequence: CASSLMGVNTGELFF.

The CDR3 bases are TGTGCCAGCAGCTTAGTAACTAGCTCCTCTTCCTACGAGCAGTACTTC. Translating it yields CASSLVTSSSSYEQYF. V is TRBV13 and J is TRBJ2-7; maybe TRBD2 (6 bases). Germline CDR1 is PRHDT and CDR2 is FYEKMQ (reference sequence). V was cut by 1 base and J by 1 base, with 14 bases left in between. There are 16 residues in the CDR3.

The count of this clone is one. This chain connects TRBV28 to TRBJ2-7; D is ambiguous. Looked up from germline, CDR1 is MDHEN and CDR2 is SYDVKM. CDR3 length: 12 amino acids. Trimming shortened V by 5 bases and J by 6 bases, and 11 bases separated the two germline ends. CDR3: CASSPGVVEQYF. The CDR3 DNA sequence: TGTGCCAGCAGTCCCGGAGTGGTCGAGCAGTACTTC.

CDR3 coding DNA: TGTGCCATCAGTGAGTCGTCAGGGTTTGGGGAGCTGTTTTTT. This translates into CAISESSGFGELFF. The chain recombines TRBV10-3 with TRBJ2-2, with D maybe TRBD1 (5 bases). The V end was cut by 0 bases, the J end by 8 bases, with 10 bases between. The CDR3 sequence is 14 residues long. Germline V CDR1 and CDR2: ENHRY, SYGVKD.

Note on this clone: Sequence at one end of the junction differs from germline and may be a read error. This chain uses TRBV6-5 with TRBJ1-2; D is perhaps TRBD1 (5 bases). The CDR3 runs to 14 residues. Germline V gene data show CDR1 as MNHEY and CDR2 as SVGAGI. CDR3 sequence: CASRPWGESYRYTF. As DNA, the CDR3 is TGTGCCAGCAGGCCTTGGGGGGAGAGCTATCGCTACACCTTC.

The CDR3, as DNA: TGTGCCAGCAGCTCCAGTACCGGGACTAGCTTTGGGGGAGATACGCAGTATTTT. It is translated as CASSSSTGTSFGGDTQYF. The chain is built from TRBV13 and TRBJ2-3; 9 nucleotides align to TRBD2. J lost 5 bases, V lost 4 bases, and 16 bases had no gene match. CDR1 is PRHDT and CDR2 is FYEKMQ in the germline V gene (reference sequence). The CDR3 spans 18 residues.

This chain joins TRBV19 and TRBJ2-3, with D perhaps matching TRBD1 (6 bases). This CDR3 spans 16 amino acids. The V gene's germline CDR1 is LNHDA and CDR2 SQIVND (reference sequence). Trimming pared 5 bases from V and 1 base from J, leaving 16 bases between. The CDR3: CASSVSLTGRTDTQYF. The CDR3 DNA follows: TGTGCCAGTAGTGTGTCTTTGACAGGACGCACAGATACGCAGTATTTT.

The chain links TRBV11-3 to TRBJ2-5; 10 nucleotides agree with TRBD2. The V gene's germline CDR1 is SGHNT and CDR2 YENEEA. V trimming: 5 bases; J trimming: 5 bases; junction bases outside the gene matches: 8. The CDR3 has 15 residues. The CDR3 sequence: CASSQSSSGSETQYF. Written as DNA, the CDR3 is TGTGCCAGCAGCCAAAGTTCTAGCGGGAGTGAGACCCAGTACTTC.

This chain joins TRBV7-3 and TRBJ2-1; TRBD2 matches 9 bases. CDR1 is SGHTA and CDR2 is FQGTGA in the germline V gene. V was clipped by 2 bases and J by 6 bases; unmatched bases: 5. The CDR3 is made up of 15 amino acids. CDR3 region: CASSLVLAGSNEQFF. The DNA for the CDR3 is TGTGCCAGCAGCTTAGTCCTAGCGGGATCCAATGAGCAGTTCTTC.

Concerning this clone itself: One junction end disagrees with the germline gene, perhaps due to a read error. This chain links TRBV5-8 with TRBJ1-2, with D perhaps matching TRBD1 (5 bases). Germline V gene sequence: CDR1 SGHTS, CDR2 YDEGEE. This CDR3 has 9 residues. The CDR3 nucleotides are TGTGCCAGCAGCTCCTTGGGGCCCTTC. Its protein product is CASSSLGPF.

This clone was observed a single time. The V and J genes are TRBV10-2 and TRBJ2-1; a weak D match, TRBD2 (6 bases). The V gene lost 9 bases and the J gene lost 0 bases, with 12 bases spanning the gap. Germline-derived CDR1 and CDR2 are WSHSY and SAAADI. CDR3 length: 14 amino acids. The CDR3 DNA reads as TGCGCCAGTGGGGACGGGAGCTCCTACAATGAGCAGTTCTTC. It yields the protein CASGDGSSYNEQFF.

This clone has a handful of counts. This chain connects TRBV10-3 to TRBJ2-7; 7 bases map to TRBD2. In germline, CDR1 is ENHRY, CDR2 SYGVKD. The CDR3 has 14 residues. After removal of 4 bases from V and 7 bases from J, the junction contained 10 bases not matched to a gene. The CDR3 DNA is TGTGCCATCAGTGTCTCAGGGAGGGATCGTGAGCAGTACTTC. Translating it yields CAISVSGRDREQYF.